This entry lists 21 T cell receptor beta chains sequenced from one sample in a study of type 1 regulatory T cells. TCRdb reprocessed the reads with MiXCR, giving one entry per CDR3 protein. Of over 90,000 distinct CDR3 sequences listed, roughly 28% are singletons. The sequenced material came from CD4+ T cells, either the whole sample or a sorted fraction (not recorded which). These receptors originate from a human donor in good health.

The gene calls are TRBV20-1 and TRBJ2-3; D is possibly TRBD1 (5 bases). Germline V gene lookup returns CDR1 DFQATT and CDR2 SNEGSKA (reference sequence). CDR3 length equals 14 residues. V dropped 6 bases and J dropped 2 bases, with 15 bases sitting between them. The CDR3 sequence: CSASGGRATDTQYF. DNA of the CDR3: TGCAGTGCCAGTGGTGGCAGGGCCACAGATACGCAGTATTTT.

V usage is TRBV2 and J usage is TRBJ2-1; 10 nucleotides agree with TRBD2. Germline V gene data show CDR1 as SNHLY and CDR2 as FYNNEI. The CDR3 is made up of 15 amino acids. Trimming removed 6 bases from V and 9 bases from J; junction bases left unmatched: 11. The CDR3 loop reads CASRGGLAGAVEQFF. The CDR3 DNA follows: TGTGCCAGCAGGGGGGGGCTAGCGGGAGCTGTTGAGCAGTTCTTC.

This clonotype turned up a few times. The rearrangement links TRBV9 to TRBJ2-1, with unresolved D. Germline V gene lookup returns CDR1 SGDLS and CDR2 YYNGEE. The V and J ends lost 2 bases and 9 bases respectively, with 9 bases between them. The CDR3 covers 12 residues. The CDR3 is CASSVDLFEQFF. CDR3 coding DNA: TGTGCCAGCAGCGTTGACTTGTTTGAGCAGTTCTTC.

CDR3 protein: CASSLTFTETQYF. As DNA, the CDR3 is TGTGCCAGCAGCTTAACGTTTACCGAGACCCAGTACTTC. J is TRBJ2-5 and V is TRBV7-3; D call uncertain. Germline V gene lookup returns CDR1 SGHTA and CDR2 FQGTGA. There are 13 residues in the CDR3. V was shortened by 0 bases and J by 5 bases, with 7 bases between the two germline ends.

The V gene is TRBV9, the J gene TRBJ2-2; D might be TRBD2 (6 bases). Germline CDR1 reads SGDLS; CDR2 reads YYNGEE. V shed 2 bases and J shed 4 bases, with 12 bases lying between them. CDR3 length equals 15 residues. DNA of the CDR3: TGTGCCAGCAGCGTTCGAAGCGGGCGCACCGGGGAGCTGTTTTTT. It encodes CASSVRSGRTGELFF.

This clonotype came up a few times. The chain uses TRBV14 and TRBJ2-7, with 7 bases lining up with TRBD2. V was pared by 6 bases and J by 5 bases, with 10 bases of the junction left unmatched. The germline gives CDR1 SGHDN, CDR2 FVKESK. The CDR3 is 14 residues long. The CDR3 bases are TGTGCCAGCAGATCTAGCGCAGGGAGGGACGAGCAGTACTTC. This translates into CASRSSAGRDEQYF.

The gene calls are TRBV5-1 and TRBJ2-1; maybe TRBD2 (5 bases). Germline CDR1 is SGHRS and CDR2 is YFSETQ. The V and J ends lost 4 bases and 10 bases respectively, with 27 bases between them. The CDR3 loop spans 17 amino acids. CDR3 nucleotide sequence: TGCGCCAGCAGCCCACCCCCCGAGACTATGAAGGCCTACGAGCAGTTCTTC. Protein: CASSPPPETMKAYEQFF.

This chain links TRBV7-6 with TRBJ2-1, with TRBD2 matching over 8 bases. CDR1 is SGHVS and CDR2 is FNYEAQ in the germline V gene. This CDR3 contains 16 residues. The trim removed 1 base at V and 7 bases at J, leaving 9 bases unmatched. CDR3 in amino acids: CASSLEASGRGNEQFF. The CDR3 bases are TGTGCCAGCAGCTTAGAGGCCAGCGGGAGAGGGAATGAGCAGTTCTTC.

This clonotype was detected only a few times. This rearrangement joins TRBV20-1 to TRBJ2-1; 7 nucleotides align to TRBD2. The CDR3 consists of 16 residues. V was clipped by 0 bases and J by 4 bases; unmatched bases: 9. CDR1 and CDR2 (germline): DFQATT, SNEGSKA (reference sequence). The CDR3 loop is CSARDLAAGDYNEQFF. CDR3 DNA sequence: TGCAGTGCTAGAGACCTCGCGGCGGGAGATTACAATGAGCAGTTCTTC.

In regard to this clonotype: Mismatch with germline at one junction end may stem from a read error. The CDR3 DNA sequence: TGCAGCGTTTTAGCGGGGGCGAACACCGGGGAGCCGTTTTTT. Protein: CSVLAGANTGEPFF. The chain joins TRBV29-1 to TRBJ2-2, with 9 bases that match TRBD2. Germline V gene lookup returns CDR1 SQVTM and CDR2 ANQGSEA. This CDR3 has 14 amino acids.

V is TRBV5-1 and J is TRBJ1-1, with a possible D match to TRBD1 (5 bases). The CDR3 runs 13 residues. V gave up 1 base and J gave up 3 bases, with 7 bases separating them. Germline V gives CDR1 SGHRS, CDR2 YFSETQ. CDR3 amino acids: CASSLLGDTEAFF. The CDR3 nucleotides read TGCGCCAGCAGCTTGTTGGGGGACACTGAAGCTTTCTTT. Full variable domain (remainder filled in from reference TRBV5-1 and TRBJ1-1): KAGVTQTPRYLIKTRGQQVTLSCSPISGHRSVSWYQQTPGQGLQFLFEYFSETQRNKGNFPGRFSGRQFSNSRSEMNVSTLELGDSALYLCASSLLGDTEAFFGQGTRLTVV.

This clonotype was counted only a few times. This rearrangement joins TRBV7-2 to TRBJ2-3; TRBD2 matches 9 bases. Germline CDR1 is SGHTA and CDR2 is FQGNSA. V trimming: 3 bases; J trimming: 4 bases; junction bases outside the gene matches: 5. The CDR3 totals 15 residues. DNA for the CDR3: TGTGCCAGCAGCTTTAGCGGGAGTGGTGCAGATACGCAGTATTTT. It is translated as CASSFSGSGADTQYF. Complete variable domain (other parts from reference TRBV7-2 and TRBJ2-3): GAGVSQSPSNKVTEKGKDVELRCDPISGHTALYWYRQSLGQGLEFLIYFQGNSAPDKSGLPSDRFSAERTGGSVSTLTIQRTQQEDSAVYLCASSFSGSGADTQYFGPGTRLTVL.

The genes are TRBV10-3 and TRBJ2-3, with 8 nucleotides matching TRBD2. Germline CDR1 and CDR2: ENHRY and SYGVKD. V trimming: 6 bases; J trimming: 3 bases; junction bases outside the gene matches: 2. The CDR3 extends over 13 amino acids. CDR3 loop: CAIRGLETDTQYF. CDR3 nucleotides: TGTGCCATCAGGGGACTAGAGACAGATACGCAGTATTTT.

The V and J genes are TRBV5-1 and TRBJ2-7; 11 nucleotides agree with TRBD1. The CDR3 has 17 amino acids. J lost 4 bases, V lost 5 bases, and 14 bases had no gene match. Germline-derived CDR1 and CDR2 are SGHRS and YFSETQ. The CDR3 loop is CASRRTGGLNTLYEQYF. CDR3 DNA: TGCGCCAGCAGAAGGACAGGGGGCCTAAACACCCTGTACGAGCAGTACTTC.

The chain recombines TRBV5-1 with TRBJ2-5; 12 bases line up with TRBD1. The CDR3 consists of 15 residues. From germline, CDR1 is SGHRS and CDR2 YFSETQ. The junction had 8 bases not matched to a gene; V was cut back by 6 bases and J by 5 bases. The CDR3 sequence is CASTPGQGAEETQYF. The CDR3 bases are TGCGCCAGCACTCCGGGACAGGGGGCAGAGGAGACCCAGTACTTC.

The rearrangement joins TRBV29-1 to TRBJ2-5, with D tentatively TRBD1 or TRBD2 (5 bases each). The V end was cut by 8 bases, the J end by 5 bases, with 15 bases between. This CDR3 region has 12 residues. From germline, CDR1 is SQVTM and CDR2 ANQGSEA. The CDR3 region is CSCEGMYETQYF. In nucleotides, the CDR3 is TGCAGCTGTGAGGGGATGTACGAGACCCAGTACTTC.

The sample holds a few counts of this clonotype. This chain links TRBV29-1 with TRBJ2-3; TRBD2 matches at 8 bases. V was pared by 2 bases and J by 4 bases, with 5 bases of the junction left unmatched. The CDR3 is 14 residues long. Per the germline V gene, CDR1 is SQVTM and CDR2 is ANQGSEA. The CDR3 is CSVEPSGSSDTQYF. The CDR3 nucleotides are TGCAGCGTTGAACCGAGCGGGAGTTCAGATACGCAGTATTTT.

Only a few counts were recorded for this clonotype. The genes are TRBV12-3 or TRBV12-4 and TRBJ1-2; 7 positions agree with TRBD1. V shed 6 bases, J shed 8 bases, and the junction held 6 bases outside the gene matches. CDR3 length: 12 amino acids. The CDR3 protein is CASSRGQSGYTF. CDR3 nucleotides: TGTGCCAGCAGCCGGGGACAGTCCGGCTACACCTTC.

CDR3: CASSGEMNTEAFF. The CDR3 DNA reads TGCGCCAGCAGCGGGGAGATGAACACTGAAGCTTTCTTT. This chain connects TRBV5-1 to TRBJ1-1; D call uncertain. In germline, CDR1 is SGHRS, CDR2 YFSETQ. V was pared by 4 bases and J by 0 bases, with 7 bases between. This CDR3 comprises 13 residues.

The CDR3 protein is CASSVEGTTSLGELFF. The CDR3 bases are TGTGCCAGCAGCGTGGAGGGGACTACATCTCTCGGGGAGCTGTTTTTT. This sequence joins TRBV9 and TRBJ2-2; 7 nucleotides match TRBD2. Per the germline V gene, CDR1 is SGDLS and CDR2 is YYNGEE. The J segment lost 7 bases and the V segment lost 2 bases, leaving 11 bases of the junction unmatched. The CDR3 is made up of 16 amino acids.

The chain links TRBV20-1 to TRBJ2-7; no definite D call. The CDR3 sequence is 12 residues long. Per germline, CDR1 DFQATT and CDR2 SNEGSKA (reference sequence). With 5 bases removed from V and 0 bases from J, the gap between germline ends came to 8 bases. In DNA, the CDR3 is TGCAGTGCTCAAACTGCCTCCTACGAGCAGTACTTC. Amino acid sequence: CSAQTASYEQYF.